Listed here are 7 T cell receptor beta chains from one sample, sequenced in a study of shared clonotypes between healthy human individuals. This table comes from immunoSEQ multiplex PCR, and its TCRdb copy is limited to in-frame clones, with some not included. The sample consists of around 940,000 clones, about 80% of them appearing once. Sequencing used memory CD4+ T cells sorted from blood. The subset was: CD45RA-negative fraction. The receptors were gathered from a man between 18 and 35 years old in good health.

A word on this clone: Within the sample, other DNA sequences also encode this same CDR3. V and J are TRBV28 and TRBJ2-5; no clear D gene. The V end lost 0 bases, the J end lost 4 bases, and 15 bases lay between the germline ends. The germline V gene encodes CDR1 MDHEN and CDR2 SYDVKM. The CDR3 loop spans 16 amino acids. The CDR3 reads CASSLWGPTRRETQYF. The DNA for the CDR3 is TGTGCCAGCAGTTTATGGGGCCCGACCAGGCGAGAGACCCAGTACTTC.

This clone was detected a few times. J is TRBJ1-1 and V is TRBV28, with TRBD1 matching over 7 bases. The germline CDR1 and CDR2 sequences are MDHEN and SYDVKM. The CDR3 contains 14 residues. The V and J ends lost 6 bases and 5 bases, in that order; junction bases with no gene match: 9. CDR3 nucleotides: TGTGCCAGCAGCAGACAGGGTTCAGTGACTGAAGCTTTCTTT. This translates into CASSRQGSVTEAFF.

The chain combines TRBV27 with TRBJ2-7; 12 bases map to TRBD2. Germline-derived CDR1 and CDR2 are MNHEY and SMNVEV (reference sequence). Unmatched junction bases numbered 5, after V lost 2 bases and J lost 0 bases. This CDR3 has 17 amino acids. CDR3 amino acids: CASSLTLAGGPSYEQYF. The CDR3 region has the DNA TGTGCCAGCAGTTTAACCCTAGCGGGAGGGCCCTCCTACGAGCAGTACTTC.

Notes on this clone: Additional DNA sequences in this sample encode the identical CDR3. V is TRBV7-9 and J is TRBJ1-2; no firm D call. This CDR3 is built from 11 residues. CDR1 and CDR2 (germline): SEHNR, FQNEAQ (reference sequence). V dropped 1 base and J dropped 8 bases, with 5 bases sitting between them. In nucleotides, the CDR3 is TGTGCCAGCAGCTTAGTGGGGGGCTACACCTTC. Protein sequence: CASSLVGGYTF. Looking up the rest from reference TRBV7-9 and TRBJ1-2 gives the full variable domain: DTGVSQNPRHKITKRGQNVTFRCDPISEHNRLYWYRQTLGQGPEFLTYFQNEAQLEKSRLLSDRFSAERPKGSFSTLEIQRTEQGDSAMYLCASSLVGGYTFGSGTRLTVV.

The chain carries TRBV2 and TRBJ1-6, with 9 bases lining up with TRBD1. J lost 7 bases, V lost 7 bases, and 11 bases had no gene match. This CDR3 is built from 16 residues. The germline V gene encodes CDR1 SNHLY and CDR2 FYNNEI. The DNA for the CDR3 is TGTGCCAGCACCCAAGTAACCGGGACAGGGAATTCACCCCTCCACTTT. Amino acid sequence: CASTQVTGTGNSPLHF.

The J gene is TRBJ1-1, the V gene TRBV6-6; D call uncertain. V lost 2 bases to trimming and J lost 0 bases, with 7 bases between them. CDR1 and CDR2 (germline): MNHNY, SVGAGI (reference sequence). The CDR3 contains 14 residues. The CDR3 protein is CASSYNDLNTEAFF. The CDR3 region has the DNA TGTGCCAGCAGTTACAACGACTTGAACACTGAAGCTTTCTTT.

In its sample, this clone was seen many times. This rearrangement joins TRBV5-8 to TRBJ1-5, with 7 bases fitting TRBD1. Germline V gene lookup returns CDR1 SGHTS and CDR2 YDEGEE. The CDR3 loop spans 15 amino acids. After removal of 2 bases from V and 3 bases from J, the junction contained 5 bases not matched to a gene. CDR3 sequence reads: CASSFRGGPNQPQHF. The CDR3 DNA follows: TGTGCCAGCAGCTTTAGAGGGGGCCCCAATCAGCCCCAGCATTTT. Full variable domain (outside the CDR3, taken from reference TRBV5-8 and TRBJ1-5): EAGVTQSPTHLIKTRGQQATLRCSPISGHTSVYWYQQALGLGLQFLLWYDEGEERNRGNFPPRFSGRQFPNYSSELNVNALELEDSALYLCASSFRGGPNQPQHFGDGTRLSIL.